This T cell receptor (beta chain) was identified in a study of OX40 agonist ivuxolimab in advanced cancers. Whole-study context: Patients received the agonistic anti-OX40 (CD134) antibody ivuxolimab.

Details on this clone: Its cognate antigen is unknown.

Data came from immunoSEQ multiplex PCR; TCRdb stores just in-frame clones and leaves some out. The sample holds about 66,000 clones; around four fifths are singletons and the top ten take 2% to 2.5%. General study points: Among expanded peripheral T cells, antigen specificity went undetermined. CD4+ and CD8+ T cells in blood underwent clonal expansion by week 6 at 0.1 to 3.0 mg/kg.

This CDR3 contains 12 residues. Trimming took 8 bases from V and 6 from J, leaving 11 bases between them. Germline V gene data show CDR1 as MNHNS and CDR2 as SASEGT. J is TRBJ2-1 and V is TRBV6-1; D ambiguous. The clonotype comes from an adult with an advanced solid tumor such as melanoma, head and neck, liver or kidney cancer. Source: CD4+ or CD8+ T cells sorted from blood, taken in a trial of the OX40 agonist ivuxolimab. CDR3 nucleotides: TGTGCCAGCGCCGGTAGACCCAATGAGCAGTTCTTC. This encodes CASAGRPNEQFF.